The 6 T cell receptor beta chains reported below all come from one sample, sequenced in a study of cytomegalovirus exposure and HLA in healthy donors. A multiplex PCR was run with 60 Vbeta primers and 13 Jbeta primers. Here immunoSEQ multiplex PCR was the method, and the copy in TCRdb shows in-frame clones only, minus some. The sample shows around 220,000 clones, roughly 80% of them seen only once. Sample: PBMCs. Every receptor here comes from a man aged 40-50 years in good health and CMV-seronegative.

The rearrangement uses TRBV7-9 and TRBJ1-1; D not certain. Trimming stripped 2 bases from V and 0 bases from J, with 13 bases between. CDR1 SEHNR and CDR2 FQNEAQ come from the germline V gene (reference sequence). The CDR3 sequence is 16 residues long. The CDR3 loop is CASSLTGAALNTEAFF. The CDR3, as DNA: TGTGCCAGCAGCTTAACCGGAGCGGCGCTGAACACTGAAGCTTTCTTT.

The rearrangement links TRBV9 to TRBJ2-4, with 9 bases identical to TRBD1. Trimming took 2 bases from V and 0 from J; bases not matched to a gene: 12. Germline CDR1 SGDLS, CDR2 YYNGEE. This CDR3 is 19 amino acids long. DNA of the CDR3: TGTGCCAGCAGCGTTGACGGACAGGGGTTTCAACTAGCCAAAAACATTCAGTACTTC. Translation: CASSVDGQGFQLAKNIQYF.

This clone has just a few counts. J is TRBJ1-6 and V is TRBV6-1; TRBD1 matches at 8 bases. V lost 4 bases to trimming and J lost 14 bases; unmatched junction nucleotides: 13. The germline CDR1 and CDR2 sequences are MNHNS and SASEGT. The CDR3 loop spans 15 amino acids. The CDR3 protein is CASSGPDRALRTLHF. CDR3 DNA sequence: TGTGCCAGCAGTGGGCCGGACAGGGCGCTTCGAACCCTCCACTTT.

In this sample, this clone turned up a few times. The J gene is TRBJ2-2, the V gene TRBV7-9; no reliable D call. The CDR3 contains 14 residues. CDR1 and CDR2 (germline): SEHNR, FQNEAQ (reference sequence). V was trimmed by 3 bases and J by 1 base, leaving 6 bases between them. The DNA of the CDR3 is TGTGCCAGCAGCTTTTCAGGGAACACCGGGGAGCTGTTTTTT. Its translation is CASSFSGNTGELFF.

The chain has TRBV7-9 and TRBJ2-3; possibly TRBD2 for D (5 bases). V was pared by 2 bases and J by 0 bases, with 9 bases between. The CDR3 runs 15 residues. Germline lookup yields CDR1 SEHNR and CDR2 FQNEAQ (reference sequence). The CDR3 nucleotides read TGTGCCAGCAGCTTATCCGGGGAAAGCACAGATACGCAGTATTTT. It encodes CASSLSGESTDTQYF.

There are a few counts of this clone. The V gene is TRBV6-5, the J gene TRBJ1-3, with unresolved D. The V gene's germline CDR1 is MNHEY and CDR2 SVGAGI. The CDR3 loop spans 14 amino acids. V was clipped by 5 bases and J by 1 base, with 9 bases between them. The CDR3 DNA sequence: TGTGCCAGCAGTCGGGCGGGTTCTGGAAACACCATATATTTT. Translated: CASSRAGSGNTIYF.